This T cell receptor (beta chain) was recovered during a study of OX40 agonist ivuxolimab in advanced cancers. Clones were read by immunoSEQ multiplex PCR, and TCRdb kept only the in-frame ones, dropping some. This sample has around 80,000 clones, with 94% found just once. The CDR3 is 14 amino acids. From germline, CDR1 is SGHDT and CDR2 YYEEEE. V gave up 3 bases and J gave up 6 bases, with 15 bases separating them. The material sequenced was CD4+ or CD8+ T cells sorted from blood, taken in a trial of the OX40 agonist ivuxolimab. This clonotype was obtained from an adult with an advanced solid tumor such as melanoma, head and neck, liver or kidney cancer. The V call is TRBV5-6, the J call TRBJ1-1; no firm D call. CDR3 loop: CASSYGLGIAEAFF. CDR3 coding DNA: TGTGCCAGCAGCTATGGGTTAGGGATCGCTGAAGCTTTCTTT.